This TCR beta chain was recorded in a study of blood T cells in healthy people across ages. CDR3 length: 13 amino acids. V dropped 7 bases and J dropped 4 bases, with 13 bases sitting between them. A sample-barcoded 5' primer and a J-beta primer mix were used in a second PCR of roughly 7 to 11 cycles. TCRdb reanalysed the 5' RACE reads using MiXCR and keeps one entry per CDR3 protein. Of 1.5 million to 2 million distinct CDR3 sequences in the sample, about 28% are singletons; the top ten hold roughly 8%. This clonotype was picked up many times. The receptor comes from a woman younger than 45 in good health. The genes are TRBV12-3 or TRBV12-4 and TRBJ1-2; a weak D match, TRBD1 (6 bases). The specimen was blood. The CDR3, as DNA: TGTGCCAGCACCCCCGGGGGCACCTATGGCTACACCTTC. Translated, it gives CASTPGGTYGYTF.